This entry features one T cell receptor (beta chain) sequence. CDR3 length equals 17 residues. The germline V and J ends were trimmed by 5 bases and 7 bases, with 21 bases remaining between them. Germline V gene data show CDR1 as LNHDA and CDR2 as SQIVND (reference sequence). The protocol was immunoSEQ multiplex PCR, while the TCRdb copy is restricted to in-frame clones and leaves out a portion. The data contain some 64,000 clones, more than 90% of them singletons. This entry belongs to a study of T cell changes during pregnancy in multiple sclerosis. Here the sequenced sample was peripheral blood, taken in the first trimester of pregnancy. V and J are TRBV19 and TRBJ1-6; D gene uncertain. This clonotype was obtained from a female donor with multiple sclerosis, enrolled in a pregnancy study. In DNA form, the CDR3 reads TGTGCCAGTAGTCCCACAAGGCGGCCCACTAGCAATTCACCCCTCCACTTT. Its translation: CASSPTRRPTSNSPLHF.